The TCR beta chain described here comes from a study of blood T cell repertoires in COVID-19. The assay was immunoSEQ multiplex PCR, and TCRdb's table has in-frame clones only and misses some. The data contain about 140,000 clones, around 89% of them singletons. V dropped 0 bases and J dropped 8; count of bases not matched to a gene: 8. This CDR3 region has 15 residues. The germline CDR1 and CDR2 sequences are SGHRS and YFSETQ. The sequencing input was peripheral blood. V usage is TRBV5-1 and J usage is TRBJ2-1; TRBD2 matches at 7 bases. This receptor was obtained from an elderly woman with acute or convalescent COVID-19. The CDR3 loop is CASSLGPAGVDEQFF. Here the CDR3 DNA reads TGCGCCAGCAGCTTGGGCCCGGCGGGGGTAGATGAGCAGTTCTTC.